This TCR beta chain appears in the sequencing data of a study of OX40 agonist ivuxolimab in advanced cancers. Overall study: Anti-PD-1, anti-PD-L1 or anti-CTLA-4 therapy given earlier was allowed, and roughly 40% had some. Three patients showed partial responses: one hepatocellular carcinoma and two cutaneous melanoma cases.

Repertoires were generated with immunoSEQ multiplex PCR, while TCRdb's copy carries only in-frame clones and drops some. This sample yields 38,000 or so clones, of which about 89% are seen a single time; 3.6% belongs to the top ten. V lost 3 bases to trimming and J lost 7 bases; unmatched junction nucleotides: 5. Germline CDR1 is KGHSH and CDR2 is LQKENI. This CDR3 contains 15 residues. This chain uses TRBV18 with TRBJ1-4, with 10 nucleotides matching TRBD1. The sequence was collected from an adult with an advanced solid tumor such as melanoma, head and neck, liver or kidney cancer. The source material was CD4+ or CD8+ T cells sorted from blood, sampled in a trial of the OX40 agonist ivuxolimab. CDR3 coding DNA: TGTGCCAGCTCACCCATAGACAGGGGGCGTGAAAAACTGTTTTTT. Its protein product is CASSPIDRGREKLFF.